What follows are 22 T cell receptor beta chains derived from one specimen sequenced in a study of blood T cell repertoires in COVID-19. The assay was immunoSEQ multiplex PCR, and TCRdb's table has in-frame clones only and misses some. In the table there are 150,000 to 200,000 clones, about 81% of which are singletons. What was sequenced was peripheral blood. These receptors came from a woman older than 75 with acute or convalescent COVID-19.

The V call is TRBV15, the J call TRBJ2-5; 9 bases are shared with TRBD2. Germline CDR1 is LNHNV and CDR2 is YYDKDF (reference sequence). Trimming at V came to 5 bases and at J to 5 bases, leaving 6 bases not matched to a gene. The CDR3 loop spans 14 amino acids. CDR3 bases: TGTGCCACCAGCGTAGCGGGGGCTAGGGAGACCCAGTACTTC. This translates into CATSVAGARETQYF.

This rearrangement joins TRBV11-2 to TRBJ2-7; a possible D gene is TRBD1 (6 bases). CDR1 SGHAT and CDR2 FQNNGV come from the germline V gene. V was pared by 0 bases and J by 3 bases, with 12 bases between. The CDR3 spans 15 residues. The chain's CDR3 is CASSLDWTEYYEQYF. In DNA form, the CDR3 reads TGTGCCAGCAGCTTAGACTGGACAGAATACTACGAGCAGTACTTC.

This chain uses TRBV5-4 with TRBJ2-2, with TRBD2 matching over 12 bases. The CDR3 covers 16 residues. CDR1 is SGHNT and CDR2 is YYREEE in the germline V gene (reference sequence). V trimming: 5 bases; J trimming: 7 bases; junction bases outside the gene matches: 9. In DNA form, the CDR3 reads TGTGCCAGCAGTTTGACTAGCGGGAGACCGGACGGGGAGCTGTTTTTT. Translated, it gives CASSLTSGRPDGELFF.

The CDR3 nucleotides are TGTGCCAGCAGTTACACAGACAGGGGGCCGGGCGAGCAGTACTTC. Its translation: CASSYTDRGPGEQYF. The J gene is TRBJ2-7, the V gene TRBV6-6, with TRBD1 matching 10 bases. Germline V gene data show CDR1 as MNHNY and CDR2 as SVGAGI (reference sequence). The CDR3 is 15 amino acids. Unmatched junction bases numbered 7, after V lost 2 bases and J lost 6 bases.

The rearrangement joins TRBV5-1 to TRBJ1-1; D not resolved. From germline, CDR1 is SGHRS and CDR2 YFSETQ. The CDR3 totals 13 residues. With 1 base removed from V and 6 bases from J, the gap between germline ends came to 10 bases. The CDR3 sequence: CASSLSRVAEAFF. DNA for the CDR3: TGCGCCAGCAGCTTGAGCCGGGTTGCTGAAGCTTTCTTT.

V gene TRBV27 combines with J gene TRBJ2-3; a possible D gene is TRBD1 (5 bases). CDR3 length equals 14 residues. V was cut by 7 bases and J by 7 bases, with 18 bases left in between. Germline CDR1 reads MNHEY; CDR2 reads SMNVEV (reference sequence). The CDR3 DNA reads TGTGCCAGCACCCTTTTTGCAGGGATGAATACGCAGTATTTT. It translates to CASTLFAGMNTQYF.

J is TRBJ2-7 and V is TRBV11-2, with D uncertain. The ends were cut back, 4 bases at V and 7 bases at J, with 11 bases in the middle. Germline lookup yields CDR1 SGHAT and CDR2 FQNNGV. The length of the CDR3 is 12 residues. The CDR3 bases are TGTGCCAGCAGCTCTGTGATTGAGGAGCAGTACTTC. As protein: CASSSVIEEQYF.

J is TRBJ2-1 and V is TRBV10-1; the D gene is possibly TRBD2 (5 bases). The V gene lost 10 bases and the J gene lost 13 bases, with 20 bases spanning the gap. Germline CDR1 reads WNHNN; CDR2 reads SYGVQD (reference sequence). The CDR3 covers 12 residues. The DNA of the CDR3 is TGCGCCACCAGCAATGTGAGGGAAAGACAGTTCTTC. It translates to CATSNVRERQFF.

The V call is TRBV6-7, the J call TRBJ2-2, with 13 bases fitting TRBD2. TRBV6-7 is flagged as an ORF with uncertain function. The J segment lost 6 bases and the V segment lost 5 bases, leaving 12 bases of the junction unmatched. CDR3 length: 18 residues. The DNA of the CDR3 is TGTGCCAGCAGTGACGGACTAGCGGGGGCCCCAGAACCCGGGGAGCTGTTTTTT. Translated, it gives CASSDGLAGAPEPGELFF.

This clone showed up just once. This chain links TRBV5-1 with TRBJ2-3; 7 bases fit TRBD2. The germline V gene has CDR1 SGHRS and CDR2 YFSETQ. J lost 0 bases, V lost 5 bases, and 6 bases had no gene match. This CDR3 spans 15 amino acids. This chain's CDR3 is CASRRASGSTDTQYF. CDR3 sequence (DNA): TGCGCCAGCAGAAGGGCTAGCGGTAGCACAGATACGCAGTATTTT. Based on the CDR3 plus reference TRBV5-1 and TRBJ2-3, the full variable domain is KAGVTQTPRYLIKTRGQQVTLSCSPISGHRSVSWYQQTPGQGLQFLFEYFSETQRNKGNFPGRFSGRQFSNSRSEMNVSTLELGDSALYLCASRRASGSTDTQYFGPGTRLTVL.

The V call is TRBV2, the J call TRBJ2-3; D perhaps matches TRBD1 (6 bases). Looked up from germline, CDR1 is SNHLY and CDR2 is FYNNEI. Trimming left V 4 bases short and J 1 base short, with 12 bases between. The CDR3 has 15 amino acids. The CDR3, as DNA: TGTGCCAGCAGTGCAGGGGTAATGGGCACAGATACGCAGTATTTT. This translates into CASSAGVMGTDTQYF. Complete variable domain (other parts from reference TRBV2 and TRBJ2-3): EPEVTQTPSHQVTQMGQEVILRCVPISNHLYFYWYRQILGQKVEFLVSFYNNEISEKSEIFDDQFSVERPDGSNFTLKIRSTKLEDSAMYFCASSAGVMGTDTQYFGPGTRLTVL.

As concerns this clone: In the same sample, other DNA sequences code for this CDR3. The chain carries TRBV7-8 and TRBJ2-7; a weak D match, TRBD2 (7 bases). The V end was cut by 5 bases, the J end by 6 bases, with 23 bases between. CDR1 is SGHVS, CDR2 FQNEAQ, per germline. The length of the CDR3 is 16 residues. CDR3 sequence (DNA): TGTGCCAGCAGCGGGGATTGGGGGGGGCCCTCGCGCGAGCAGTACTTC. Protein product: CASSGDWGGPSREQYF.

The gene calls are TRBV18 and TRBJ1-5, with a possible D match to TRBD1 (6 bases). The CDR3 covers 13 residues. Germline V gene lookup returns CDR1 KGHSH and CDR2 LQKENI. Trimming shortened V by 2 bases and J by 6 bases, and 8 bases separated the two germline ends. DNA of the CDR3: TGTGCCAGCTCACCAGAACAGGGTCAGCCCCAGCATTTT. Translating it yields CASSPEQGQPQHF.

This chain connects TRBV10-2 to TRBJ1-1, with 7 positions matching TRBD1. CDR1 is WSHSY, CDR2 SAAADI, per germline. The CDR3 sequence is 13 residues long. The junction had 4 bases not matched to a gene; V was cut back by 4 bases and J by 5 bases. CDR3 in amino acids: CASSVTGVTEAFF. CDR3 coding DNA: TGCGCCAGCAGTGTAACAGGGGTGACTGAAGCTTTCTTT.

CDR3 DNA sequence: TGTGCCAGCAGCCAAGCGGGCAATCAGCCCCAGCATTTT. Amino acids: CASSQAGNQPQHF. The chain uses TRBV14 and TRBJ1-5; D uncertain. CDR3 size: 13 residues. Trimming removed 1 base from V and 2 bases from J, with 3 bases in between. CDR1 SGHDN and CDR2 FVKESK come from the germline V gene.

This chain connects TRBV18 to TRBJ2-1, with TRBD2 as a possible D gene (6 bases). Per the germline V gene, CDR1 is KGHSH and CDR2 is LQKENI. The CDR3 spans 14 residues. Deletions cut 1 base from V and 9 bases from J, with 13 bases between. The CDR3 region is CASSPLTGESEQFF. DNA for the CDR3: TGTGCCAGCTCACCACTCACGGGGGAGAGTGAGCAGTTCTTC.

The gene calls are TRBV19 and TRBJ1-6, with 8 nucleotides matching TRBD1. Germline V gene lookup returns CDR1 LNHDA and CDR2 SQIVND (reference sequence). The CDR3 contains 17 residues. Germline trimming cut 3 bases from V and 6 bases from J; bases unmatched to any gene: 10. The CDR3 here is CASSMSAGGTGNSPLHF. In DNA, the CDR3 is TGTGCCAGTAGTATGTCTGCAGGGGGCACTGGTAATTCACCCCTCCACTTT.

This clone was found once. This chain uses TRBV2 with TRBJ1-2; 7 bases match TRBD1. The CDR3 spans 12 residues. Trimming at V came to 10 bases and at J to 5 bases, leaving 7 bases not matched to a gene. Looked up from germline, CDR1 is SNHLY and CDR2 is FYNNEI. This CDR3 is CATDREGYGYTF. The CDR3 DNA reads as TGTGCCACCGACAGGGAAGGATATGGCTACACCTTC.

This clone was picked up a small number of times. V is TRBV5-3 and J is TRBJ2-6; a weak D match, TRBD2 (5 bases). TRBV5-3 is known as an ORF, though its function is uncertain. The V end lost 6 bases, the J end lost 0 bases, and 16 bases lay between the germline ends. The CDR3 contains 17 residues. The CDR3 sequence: CARTGAGGPSGANVLTF. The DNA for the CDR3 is TGTGCCAGAACCGGAGCCGGCGGGCCCTCTGGGGCCAACGTCCTGACTTTC.

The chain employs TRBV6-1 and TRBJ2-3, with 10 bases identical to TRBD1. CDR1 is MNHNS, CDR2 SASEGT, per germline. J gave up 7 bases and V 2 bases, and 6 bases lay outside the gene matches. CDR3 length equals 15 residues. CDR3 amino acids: CASSELGTGANTQYF. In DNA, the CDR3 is TGTGCCAGCAGTGAATTAGGGACAGGGGCGAATACGCAGTATTTT.

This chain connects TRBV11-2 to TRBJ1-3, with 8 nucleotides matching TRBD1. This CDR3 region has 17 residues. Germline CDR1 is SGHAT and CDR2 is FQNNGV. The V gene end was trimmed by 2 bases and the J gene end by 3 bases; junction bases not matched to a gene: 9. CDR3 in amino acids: CASSLRQGARVGNTIYF. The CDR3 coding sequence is TGTGCCAGCAGCTTAAGGCAGGGGGCGAGGGTTGGAAACACCATATATTTT.

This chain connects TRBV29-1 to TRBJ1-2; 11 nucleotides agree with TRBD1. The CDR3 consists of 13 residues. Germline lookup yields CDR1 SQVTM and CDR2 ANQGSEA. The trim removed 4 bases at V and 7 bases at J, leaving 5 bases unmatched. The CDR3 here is CSVGTGGSSGYTF. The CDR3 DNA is TGCAGCGTTGGGACAGGGGGCTCCTCTGGCTACACCTTC.